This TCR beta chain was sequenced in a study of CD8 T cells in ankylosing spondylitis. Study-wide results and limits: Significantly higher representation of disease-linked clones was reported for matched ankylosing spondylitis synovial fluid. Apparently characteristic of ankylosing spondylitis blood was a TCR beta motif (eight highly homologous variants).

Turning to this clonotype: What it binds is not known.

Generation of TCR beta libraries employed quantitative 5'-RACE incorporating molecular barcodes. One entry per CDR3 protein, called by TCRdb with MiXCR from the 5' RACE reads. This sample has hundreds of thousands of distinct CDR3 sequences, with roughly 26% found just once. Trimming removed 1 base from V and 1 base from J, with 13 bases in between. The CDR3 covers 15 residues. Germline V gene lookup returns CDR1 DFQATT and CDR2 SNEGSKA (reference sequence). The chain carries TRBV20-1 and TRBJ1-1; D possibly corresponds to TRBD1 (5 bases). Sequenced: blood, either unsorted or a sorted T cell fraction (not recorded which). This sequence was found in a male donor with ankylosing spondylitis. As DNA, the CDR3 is TGCAGTGCTAGAGGCCAGGGTGTCGCGAACACTGAAGCTTTCTTT. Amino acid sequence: CSARGQGVANTEAFF.